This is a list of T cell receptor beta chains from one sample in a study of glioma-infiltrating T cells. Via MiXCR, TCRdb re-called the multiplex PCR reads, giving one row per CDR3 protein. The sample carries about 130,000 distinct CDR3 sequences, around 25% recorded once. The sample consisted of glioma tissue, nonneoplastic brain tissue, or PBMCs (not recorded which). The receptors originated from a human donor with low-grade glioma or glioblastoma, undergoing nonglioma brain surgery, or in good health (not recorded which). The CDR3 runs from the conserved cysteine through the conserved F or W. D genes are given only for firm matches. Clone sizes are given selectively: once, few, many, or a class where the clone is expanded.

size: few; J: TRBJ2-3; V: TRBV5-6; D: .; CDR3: CASNLYYPLPSTDTQYF; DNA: TGTGCCAGCAACCTATATTATCCACTCCCAAGCACAGATACGCAGTATTTT
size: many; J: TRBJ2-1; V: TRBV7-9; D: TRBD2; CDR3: CASSLVAGAYNEQFF; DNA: TGTGCCAGCAGCTTGGTAGCGGGTGCCTACAATGAGCAGTTCTTC
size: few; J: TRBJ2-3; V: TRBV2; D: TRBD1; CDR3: CASSEIGATGDTDTQYF; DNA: TGTGCCAGCAGTGAAATCGGTGCGACAGGGGACACAGATACGCAGTATTTT
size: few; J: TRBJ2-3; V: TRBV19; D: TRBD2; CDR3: CASSSQAGPTDTQYF; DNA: TGTGCCAGCAGCTCCCAAGCGGGGCCAACAGATACGCAGTATTTT
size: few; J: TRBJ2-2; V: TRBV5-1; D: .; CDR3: CASSFGGSAELFF; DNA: TGCGCCAGCAGCTTCGGGGGTAGCGCGGAGCTGTTTTTT
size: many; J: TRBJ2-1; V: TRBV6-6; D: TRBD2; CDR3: CASSYLASGKNNEQFF; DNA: TGTGCCAGCAGTTACTTGGCTAGCGGGAAAAACAATGAGCAGTTCTTC
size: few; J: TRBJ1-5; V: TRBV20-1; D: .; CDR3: CSARDGGIYQPQHF; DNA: TGCAGTGCTAGAGATGGGGGCATCTATCAGCCCCAGCATTTT
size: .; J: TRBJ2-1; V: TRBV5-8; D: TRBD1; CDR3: CASSRGHGTVGPHDEQFF; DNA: TGTGCCAGCAGCCGCGGGCACGGGACAGTGGGCCCACACGATGAGCAGTTCTTC
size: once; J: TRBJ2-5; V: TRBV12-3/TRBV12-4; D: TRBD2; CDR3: CASSFLGLPHSQYF; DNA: TGTGCCAGCAGTTTCTTGGGACTACCGCACTCGCAGTACTTC
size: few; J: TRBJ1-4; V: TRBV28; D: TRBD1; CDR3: CASSLFGTGDEKLFF; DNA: TGTGCCAGCAGTTTATTCGGGACAGGGGATGAAAAACTGTTTTTT
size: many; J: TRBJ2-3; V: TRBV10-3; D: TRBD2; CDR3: CAISETSDTDTQYF; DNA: TGTGCCATCAGTGAAACTAGCGACACAGATACGCAGTATTTT
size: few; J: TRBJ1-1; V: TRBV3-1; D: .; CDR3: CASSQTFSTEAFF; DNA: TGTGCCAGCAGCCAAACGTTTAGCACTGAAGCTTTCTTT
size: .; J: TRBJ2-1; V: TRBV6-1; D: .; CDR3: CASSEEVSSYNEQFF; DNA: TGTGCCAGCAGTGAAGAAGTCTCCTCCTACAATGAGCAGTTCTTC
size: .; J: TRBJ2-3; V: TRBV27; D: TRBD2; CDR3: CASSLGGVGTQYF; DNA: TGTGCCAGCAGCCTCGGGGGGGTTGGTACGCAGTATTTT
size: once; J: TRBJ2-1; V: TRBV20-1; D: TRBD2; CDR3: CSANLGLADYNEQFF; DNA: TGCAGTGCTAACCTGGGACTAGCGGACTACAATGAGCAGTTCTTC
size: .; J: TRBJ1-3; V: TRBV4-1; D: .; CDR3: CASSQFEGFGNTIYF; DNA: TGCGCCAGCAGCCAATTCGAGGGGTTTGGAAACACCATATATTTT
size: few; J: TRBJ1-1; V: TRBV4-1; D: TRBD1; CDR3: CASYGQANGLNTEAFF; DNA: TGCGCCAGCTACGGACAGGCCAACGGATTGAACACTGAAGCTTTCTTT
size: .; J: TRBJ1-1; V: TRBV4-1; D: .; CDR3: CASSQTDGWNTEAFF; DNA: TGCGCCAGCAGCCAGACTGACGGCTGGAACACTGAAGCTTTCTTT